Shown below are 29 T cell receptor beta chains from a single sample sequenced in a study of blood T cell repertoires in COVID-19. Some clones are missing from TCRdb's copy, which holds only in-frame ones; the method was immunoSEQ multiplex PCR. The sample includes approximately 400,000 clones, approximately 87% of them seen just once. Material for sequencing was PBMCs or T cells enriched from blood (not recorded which). The receptors originated from a man in his thirties or forties who had recovered from COVID-19.

V usage is TRBV6-4 and J usage is TRBJ2-3; 8 bases map to TRBD2. Germline CDR1 and CDR2: MRHNA and SNTAGT. This CDR3 is 15 amino acids long. The junction had 11 bases not matched to a gene; V was cut back by 2 bases and J by 10 bases. The chain's CDR3 is CASSDEAGGAVAQYF. As DNA, the CDR3 is TGTGCCAGCAGTGACGAGGCGGGGGGAGCCGTAGCGCAGTATTTT.

The V and J genes are TRBV4-1 and TRBJ2-1; 11 bases are shared with TRBD2. Germline assignment: CDR1 MGHRA and CDR2 YSYEKL. Trimming removed 0 bases from V and 7 bases from J; junction bases left unmatched: 2. The CDR3 has 15 amino acids. In nucleotides, the CDR3 is TGCGCCAGCAGCCAAGATAGCGGGGGGGCGAATGAGCAGTTCTTC. This sequence encodes CASSQDSGGANEQFF.

The chain is built from TRBV7-9 and TRBJ1-2; 11 positions agree with TRBD1. V shed 5 bases, J shed 2 bases, and the junction held 7 bases outside the gene matches. Germline V lookup: CDR1 SEHNR, CDR2 FQNEAQ (reference sequence). The CDR3 is 16 amino acids. CDR3 coding DNA: TGTGCCAGCAGCCTCCCGGGACAGGGGGGAAACTATGGCTACACCTTC. This codes for CASSLPGQGGNYGYTF.

This sequence joins TRBV4-3 and TRBJ2-3; the match to TRBD2 covers 7 bases. V trimming: 0 bases; J trimming: 3 bases; junction bases outside the gene matches: 6. Germline V gene sequence: CDR1 LGHNA, CDR2 YSLEER. The CDR3 has 16 residues. The CDR3 region has the DNA TGCGCCAGCAGCCAAGAGGTAGCGGGTGGTACAGATACGCAGTATTTT. This gives the protein CASSQEVAGGTDTQYF.

The chain joins TRBV11-2 to TRBJ2-5, with a possible D match to TRBD1 (6 bases). Germline lookup yields CDR1 SGHAT and CDR2 FQNNGV. The CDR3 spans 17 residues. Trimming pared 1 base from V and 4 bases from J, leaving 19 bases between. CDR3 sequence: CASSLGKVVIGGETQYF. The CDR3 DNA reads as TGTGCCAGCAGCTTAGGGAAGGTTGTAATAGGGGGAGAGACCCAGTACTTC.

The chain uses TRBV27 and TRBJ2-1, with TRBD1 as a possible D gene (5 bases). V was trimmed by 6 bases and J by 9 bases, leaving 15 bases between them. Germline CDR1 and CDR2: MNHEY and SMNVEV (reference sequence). This CDR3 has 13 residues. The CDR3 protein is CASRRASGFEQFF. The CDR3, as DNA: TGTGCCAGCAGGCGTGCTTCAGGGTTTGAGCAGTTCTTC.

V gene TRBV11-2 combines with J gene TRBJ2-2, with 8 bases matching TRBD1. Germline V lookup: CDR1 SGHAT, CDR2 FQNNGV. The CDR3 loop spans 15 amino acids. J was trimmed by 4 bases and V by 6 bases; bases with no gene match: 7. The CDR3 DNA follows: TGTGCCAGCAGTTTTGCAGGGGGCTCCACCGGGGAGCTGTTTTTT. Its translation is CASSFAGGSTGELFF.

In this sample, this clone turned up once. The V and J genes are TRBV7-3 and TRBJ2-3; no clear D. Germline V gene data show CDR1 as SGHTA and CDR2 as FQGTGA. The CDR3 contains 16 residues. V lost 0 bases and J 1 base, leaving 11 bases between the germline ends. Written as DNA, the CDR3 is TGTGCCAGCAGCTTAACTCACAGTGTGGGCACAGATACGCAGTATTTT. Protein sequence: CASSLTHSVGTDTQYF.

This clone was recorded once. This chain links TRBV7-9 with TRBJ2-1, with TRBD1 matching 7 bases. V gave up 3 bases and J gave up 0 bases; unmatched junction bases: 8. The CDR3 is 17 amino acids. The V gene's germline CDR1 is SEHNR and CDR2 FQNEAQ (reference sequence). In nucleotides, the CDR3 is TGTGCCAGCAGCTTTTGGACAGGACCAAGCTCCTACAATGAGCAGTTCTTC. Amino acids: CASSFWTGPSSYNEQFF.

The rearrangement links TRBV18 to TRBJ1-1; a weak D match, TRBD1 (6 bases). The CDR3 contains 13 residues. Germline CDR1 reads KGHSH; CDR2 reads LQKENI. Trimming cost V 5 bases and J 7 bases, with 14 bases left between them. The chain's CDR3 is CASSTTGQLEAFF. The CDR3 DNA reads TGTGCCAGCTCAACTACCGGACAGCTTGAAGCTTTCTTT.

This clone has more than one count but fewer than ten. The same CDR3 is also encoded by other DNA sequences in this sample. The V and J genes are TRBV5-1 and TRBJ2-7; D is possibly TRBD2 (5 bases). This CDR3 region has 14 residues. Per the germline V gene, CDR1 is SGHRS and CDR2 is YFSETQ. V was cut by 4 bases and J by 0 bases, with 11 bases left in between. CDR3 nucleotides: TGCGCCAGCAGCGGCGGACTGTCCTCCTACGAGCAGTACTTC. It encodes CASSGGLSSYEQYF.

The V gene is TRBV7-9, the J gene TRBJ1-1; no clear D. Germline CDR1 and CDR2: SEHNR and FQNEAQ (reference sequence). Trimming pared 5 bases from V and 1 base from J, leaving 14 bases between. The CDR3 extends over 15 amino acids. The CDR3 loop is CASSPGNGQNTEAFF. The CDR3 DNA is TGTGCCAGCAGCCCCGGGAACGGCCAGAACACTGAAGCTTTCTTT.

The chain's CDR3 is CSVAGPANYGYTF. DNA of the CDR3: TGCAGCGTTGCCGGTCCGGCTAACTATGGCTACACCTTC. The gene calls are TRBV29-1 and TRBJ1-2; D gene ambiguous. V was shortened by 4 bases and J by 0 bases, with 9 bases between the two germline ends. The CDR3 sequence is 13 residues long. CDR1 and CDR2 from the germline V gene are SQVTM and ANQGSEA.

This clone was found once. V gene TRBV6-6 combines with J gene TRBJ2-2; possible D gene TRBD2, 7 bases. CDR3 size: 15 residues. Germline-derived CDR1 and CDR2 are MNHNY and SVGAGI (reference sequence). V was shortened by 4 bases and J by 6 bases, with 15 bases between the two germline ends. In DNA, the CDR3 is TGTGCCAGCAGTTCCGAGGGGGGGATGGCCGGGGAGCTGTTTTTT. Translation: CASSSEGGMAGELFF.

The genes are TRBV19 and TRBJ1-5, with 8 bases that match TRBD1. V dropped 6 bases and J dropped 6; count of bases not matched to a gene: 10. Germline CDR1 and CDR2: LNHDA and SQIVND (reference sequence). This CDR3 is built from 15 residues. CDR3 sequence: CASSSDRARSQPQHF. CDR3 nucleotides: TGTGCCAGTAGCTCGGACAGGGCGAGGAGTCAGCCCCAGCATTTT.

This clone has more than one count but fewer than ten. The J gene is TRBJ1-5, the V gene TRBV6-5, with 9 bases identical to TRBD1. Unmatched junction bases numbered 6, after V lost 8 bases and J lost 1 base. This CDR3 is built from 15 residues. Looked up from germline, CDR1 is MNHEY and CDR2 is SVGAGI. This CDR3 reads CASSGQGLSNQPQHF. The CDR3 bases are TGTGCCAGCTCGGGACAGGGATTGAGCAATCAGCCCCAGCATTTT.

This chain links TRBV7-8 with TRBJ1-2; D gene uncertain. The CDR3 covers 15 residues. Germline CDR1 reads SGHVS; CDR2 reads FQNEAQ. The germline V and J ends were trimmed by 0 bases and 4 bases, with 12 bases remaining between them. The CDR3 DNA reads as TGTGCCAGCAGCTTAGCGACGGGGAGTGGCTATGGCTACACCTTC. It codes for CASSLATGSGYGYTF.

The V call is TRBV29-1, the J call TRBJ1-2; unclear D gene. CDR1 and CDR2 (germline): SQVTM, ANQGSEA. The CDR3 length is 11 residues. CDR3 sequence: CISVSNYGYTF. CDR3 in DNA: TGCATCTCGGTCTCGAACTATGGCTACACCTTC. Using reference TRBV29-1 and TRBJ1-2 for the parts outside the CDR3, the full variable domain is SAVISQKPSRDICQRGTSLTIQCQVDSQVTMMFWYRQQPGQSLTLIATANQGSEATYESGFVIDKFPISRPNLTFSTLTVSNMSPEDSSIYLCISVSNYGYTFGSGTRLTVV.

V and J are TRBV10-1 and TRBJ1-4, with 9 bases fitting TRBD1. This CDR3 comprises 18 residues. Trimming at V came to 1 base and at J to 8 bases, leaving 14 bases not matched to a gene. Per germline, CDR1 WNHNN and CDR2 SYGVQD (reference sequence). This CDR3 reads CASSELRKRTGAGEKLFF. DNA of the CDR3: TGCGCCAGCAGTGAGTTGAGAAAACGGACAGGGGCGGGAGAAAAACTGTTTTTT.

This clone was recorded a few times. Sequence at one end of the junction differs from germline and may be a read error. The chain combines TRBV11-3 with TRBJ2-2; D call uncertain. The CDR3 contains 16 residues. Germline CDR1 is SGHNT and CDR2 is YENEEA. The CDR3 nucleotides are TGTGCCAGCAGCTTAGTGGGCAGCTCGAACGCCGGGGAGCTGTTTTTT. Translation: CASSLVGSSNAGELFF.

V and J are TRBV6-5 and TRBJ1-2; 7 nucleotides match TRBD1. The germline gives CDR1 MNHEY, CDR2 SVGAGI. The CDR3 spans 15 residues. The V gene end was trimmed by 6 bases and the J gene end by 6 bases; junction bases not matched to a gene: 13. This CDR3 is CASRTYDRAANGYTF. DNA for the CDR3: TGTGCCAGCAGGACGTACGACAGGGCAGCGAATGGCTACACCTTC.

The V call is TRBV21-1, the J call TRBJ2-7; the listed D gene, TRBD1, was not tested against the DNA. TRBV21-1 is shown as a pseudogene. There are 12 residues in the CDR3. CDR3 DNA sequence: TGTGCCAGCAACCTACAGGGCTACGAGCAGTACTTC. Protein product: CASNLQGYEQYF.

The sample holds one count of this clone. The chain is built from TRBV12-5 and TRBJ2-7; 7 bases map to TRBD1. CDR1 and CDR2 (germline): LGHNT, FRNRAP. There are 13 residues in the CDR3. Trimming at V came to 1 base and at J to 4 bases, leaving 1 base not matched to a gene. CDR3 region: CASGLGQGYEQYF. The CDR3 region has the DNA TGTGCTAGTGGTTTGGGACAGGGTTACGAGCAGTACTTC. Looking up the rest from reference TRBV12-5 and TRBJ2-7 gives the full variable domain: DARVTQTPRHKVTEMGQEVTMRCQPILGHNTVFWYRQTMMQGLELLAYFRNRAPLDDSGMPKDRFSAEMPDATLATLKIQPSEPRDSAVYFCASGLGQGYEQYFGPGTRLTVT.

The rearrangement links TRBV14 to TRBJ1-1, with TRBD1 matching over 9 bases. The CDR3 is made up of 18 amino acids. The germline V gene has CDR1 SGHDN and CDR2 FVKESK. J gave up 2 bases and V 3 bases, and 13 bases lay outside the gene matches. The CDR3 reads CASSHRQGVLGQNTEAFF. The CDR3 DNA follows: TGTGCCAGCAGCCATAGACAGGGGGTGTTGGGCCAAAACACTGAAGCTTTCTTT.

The rearrangement joins TRBV29-1 to TRBJ1-1; TRBD1 is a possible D gene (6 bases). The ends were cut back, 7 bases at V and 7 bases at J, with 16 bases in the middle. This CDR3 comprises 12 residues. Germline lookup yields CDR1 SQVTM and CDR2 ANQGSEA. The CDR3 region is CSAQWTANEAFF. CDR3 sequence (DNA): TGCAGCGCTCAATGGACAGCCAATGAAGCTTTCTTT.

The rearrangement uses TRBV28 and TRBJ2-2; 10 nucleotides line up with TRBD1. The CDR3 loop spans 16 amino acids. Trimming at V came to 4 bases and at J to 6 bases, leaving 8 bases not matched to a gene. Germline V CDR1 and CDR2: MDHEN, SYDVKM. The CDR3 DNA reads TGTGCCAGCAGTTCTTGGGGACAGGGGAAGGCCGGGGAGCTGTTTTTT. Encoded protein: CASSSWGQGKAGELFF.

The chain couples TRBV4-3 to TRBJ1-6, with 8 bases lining up with TRBD1. The CDR3 sequence is 15 residues long. Germline lookup yields CDR1 LGHNA and CDR2 YSLEER. V shed 3 bases, J shed 9 bases, and the junction held 7 bases outside the gene matches. The CDR3 bases are TGCGCCAGCAGCCAGCAAGGGACAGGAGGTTCACCCCTCCACTTT. Its protein product is CASSQQGTGGSPLHF.

The chain combines TRBV5-1 with TRBJ1-1; D is perhaps TRBD1 (6 bases). Germline V gene sequence: CDR1 SGHRS, CDR2 YFSETQ. The CDR3 is 15 residues long. V gave up 3 bases and J gave up 2 bases, with 14 bases separating them. CDR3 region: CASSSAGQPNTEAFF. The CDR3, as DNA: TGCGCCAGCAGCTCGGCAGGACAGCCAAACACTGAAGCTTTCTTT. The full variable domain, completed using reference TRBV5-1 and TRBJ1-1, is KAGVTQTPRYLIKTRGQQVTLSCSPISGHRSVSWYQQTPGQGLQFLFEYFSETQRNKGNFPGRFSGRQFSNSRSEMNVSTLELGDSALYLCASSSAGQPNTEAFFGQGTRLTVV.

This clone was observed a single time. J is TRBJ2-3 and V is TRBV3-1 (or the pseudogene TRBV3-2); 7 bases are shared with TRBD2. Germline V gene sequence: CDR1 LGHDT, CDR2 YNNKEL (reference sequence). Trimming removed 1 base from V and 10 bases from J; junction bases left unmatched: 5. This CDR3 is 13 amino acids long. This CDR3 reads CASSQAPRGAQYF. CDR3 bases: TGTGCCAGCAGCCAAGCCCCTCGGGGGGCGCAGTATTTT.